The T cell receptor (beta chain) described here comes from a study of spatial heterogeneity in lung cancer. On the study more broadly: Alpha-chain detections were consistently fewer than beta-chain detections among the sequences.

Ten or more counts support this clonotype. Time point denoted: sample taken at primary tumor resection. Sequencing covered unsorted whole RNA taken from tumor, nontumor lung or frozen PBMC. The CDR3 sequence is 11 residues long. With 0 bases removed from V and 3 bases from J, the gap between germline ends came to 3 bases. CDR1 is DFQATT, CDR2 SNEGSKA, per germline (reference sequence). TCRdb processed the 5' RACE reads anew with MiXCR; each CDR3 protein has one entry. This sample has about 48,000 distinct CDR3 sequences; less than 6% occur once, and the top ten carry over 8.5%. The chain joins TRBV20-1 to TRBJ2-7; D is ambiguous. The TCR comes from a male donor with early-stage non-small cell lung cancer. The starting material was PBMCs, obtained at surgery. CDR3 in amino acids: CSARDNYEQYF. CDR3 nucleotide sequence: TGCAGTGCTAGAGATAACTACGAGCAGTACTTC.